This T cell receptor beta chain originates from a study of cytomegalovirus exposure and HLA in healthy donors. Overall study findings and caveats: The authors listed 150 to 200 TCR beta chains as cytomegalovirus-associated. Reports indicated that the classifier achieved high specificity and sensitivity in diagnosing cytomegalovirus status.

The V end lost 1 base, the J end lost 8 bases, and 11 bases lay between the germline ends. There are 13 residues in the CDR3. Germline V gives CDR1 ENHRY, CDR2 SYGVKD. The PCR made use of 60 Vbeta and 13 Jbeta primers. In the study's own analysis: In a later analysis, approximately 80 million unique TCR beta chains included roughly 11 million shared by two or more donors. TCRdb's table, derived via immunoSEQ multiplex PCR, lists solely in-frame clones and lacks some. That table furnishes V, J and clone size, whereas the DNA furnished D and trimming. Altogether roughly 150,000 clones are present, roughly 80% being singletons, with the ten largest covering less than 2.5%. For this clone: Its antigen is unidentified.

This rearrangement joins TRBV10-3 to TRBJ1-2, with D maybe TRBD1 (6 bases). The sequence derives from a male donor in good health and CMV-seronegative. Material: PBMCs. The CDR3 coding sequence is TGTGCCATCAGTGAGTTACAGGGAAGGGGCTACACCTTC. This codes for CAISELQGRGYTF.